Listed here are 23 T cell receptor beta chains from one sample, sequenced in a study of cytomegalovirus exposure and HLA in healthy donors. The PCR employed 60 Vbeta primers together with 13 Jbeta primers. Only in-frame clones appear in the TCRdb table, and some are missing; sequencing was by immunoSEQ multiplex PCR. The sample includes around 140,000 clones, approximately 77% of them seen just once. Sequencing was carried out using PBMCs. The receptors stem from a woman aged 55-70 years in good health and CMV-seronegative.

This chain links TRBV7-9 with TRBJ1-1; 7 bases are a match to TRBD1. In germline, CDR1 is SEHNR, CDR2 FQNEAQ (reference sequence). The ends lost 4 bases at V and 1 base at J; junction bases unmatched: 3. The length of the CDR3 is 14 residues. The CDR3 coding sequence is TGTGCCAGCAGCTCGGGACAGTCGAACACTGAAGCTTTCTTT. It is translated as CASSSGQSNTEAFF.

This clone was found a few times. The chain links TRBV2 to TRBJ2-7; 9 positions agree with TRBD2. After removal of 6 bases from V and 0 bases from J, the junction contained 6 bases not matched to a gene. The germline V gene encodes CDR1 SNHLY and CDR2 FYNNEI. The CDR3 sequence is 15 residues long. The CDR3 sequence: CASRWTSANSYEQYF. For the CDR3, the DNA is TGTGCCAGCAGGTGGACTAGCGCGAACTCCTACGAGCAGTACTTC. The full variable domain, with the rest looked up from reference TRBV2 and TRBJ2-7, is EPEVTQTPSHQVTQMGQEVILRCVPISNHLYFYWYRQILGQKVEFLVSFYNNEISEKSEIFDDQFSVERPDGSNFTLKIRSTKLEDSAMYFCASRWTSANSYEQYFGPGTRLTVT.

This clone was picked up a small number of times. The CDR3 DNA sequence: TGTGCCAGAGACGAAACGGAGGGCAGCGCAGAAGCTTTCTTT. Its protein product is CARDETEGSAEAFF. J is TRBJ1-1 and V is TRBV7-6; D uncertain. Germline V CDR1 and CDR2: SGHVS, FNYEAQ. With 9 bases removed from V and 8 bases from J, the gap between germline ends came to 22 bases. The CDR3 contains 14 residues. Complete variable domain (other parts from reference TRBV7-6 and TRBJ1-1): GAGVSQSPRYKVTKRGQDVALRCDPISGHVSLYWYRQALGQGPEFLTYFNYEAQQDKSGLPNDRFSAERPEGSISTLTIQRTEQRDSAMYRCARDETEGSAEAFFGQGTRLTVV.

This rearrangement joins TRBV7-3 to TRBJ2-6, with D possibly TRBD1 on 5 matching bases. The length of the CDR3 is 15 residues. Germline values: CDR1 SGHTA, CDR2 FQGTGA. V lost 7 bases and J lost 0, with 10 bases in between. The CDR3 DNA is TGTGCCAGCACTAAAGGGGACTCTGGGGCCAACGTCCTGACTTTC. This codes for CASTKGDSGANVLTF.

V gene TRBV10-3 combines with J gene TRBJ1-1; D not certain. Trimming removed 7 bases at V and 0 bases at J, with 21 bases between. The V gene's germline CDR1 is ENHRY and CDR2 SYGVKD. CDR3 size: 17 residues. DNA of the CDR3: TGTGCCATCAATTCGGAGGGCAGGTCCATCATGAACACTGAAGCTTTCTTT. Protein sequence: CAINSEGRSIMNTEAFF.

This chain connects TRBV15 to TRBJ2-5; the match to TRBD1 covers 12 bases. Germline lookup yields CDR1 LNHNV and CDR2 YYDKDF (reference sequence). Trimming removed 8 bases from V and 4 bases from J; junction bases left unmatched: 2. This CDR3 spans 13 amino acids. The CDR3 nucleotides read TGTGCCACCGGGGACAGGGGGCGAGAGACCCAGTACTTC. Translated: CATGDRGRETQYF.

The V and J genes are TRBV5-1 and TRBJ2-2; D is perhaps TRBD2 (5 bases). Germline V CDR1 and CDR2: SGHRS, YFSETQ. This CDR3 region has 15 residues. V dropped 1 base and J dropped 0 bases, with 7 bases sitting between them. CDR3 in amino acids: CASSLLLANTGELFF. The CDR3, as DNA: TGCGCCAGCAGCTTGTTACTAGCGAACACCGGGGAGCTGTTTTTT.

The chain joins TRBV5-1 to TRBJ2-3; the match to TRBD2 covers 7 bases. Germline-derived CDR1 and CDR2 are SGHRS and YFSETQ. The CDR3 covers 17 residues. The trim removed 0 bases at V and 3 bases at J, leaving 10 bases unmatched. For the CDR3, the DNA is TGCGCCAGCAGCTTGGTCCCAAAAATCGGGGGGACAGATACGCAGTATTTT. It specifies CASSLVPKIGGTDTQYF.

Here the CDR3 DNA reads TGTGCCAGTAGTTACGGCGGGAGGTGGTTCTTC. It codes for CASSYGGRWFF. The chain links TRBV19 to TRBJ2-1; TRBD2 aligns across 8 bases. Germline CDR1 LNHDA, CDR2 SQIVND (reference sequence). The CDR3 covers 11 residues. Trimming removed 5 bases from V and 15 bases from J; junction bases left unmatched: 6.

The rearrangement links TRBV2 to TRBJ2-7, with TRBD2 identical over 9 bases. V lost 11 bases and J lost 3; bases outside the gene matches: 11. The CDR3 runs 14 residues. The germline gives CDR1 SNHLY, CDR2 FYNNEI. The CDR3 loop is CAGRPGLAIYEQYF. CDR3 sequence (DNA): TGTGCCGGCCGACCGGGACTAGCAATCTACGAGCAGTACTTC.

The V call is TRBV4-2, the J call TRBJ2-2; weak D call: TRBD1 (6 bases). With 0 bases removed from V and 6 bases from J, the gap between germline ends came to 14 bases. CDR1 and CDR2 from the germline V gene are LGHNA and YNFKEQ. This CDR3 region has 16 residues. CDR3 nucleotide sequence: TGTGCCAGCAGCCAAGAGGGGGCCCTGACCGCCGGGGAGCTGTTTTTT. Protein product: CASSQEGALTAGELFF.

This clone was recorded once. The chain combines TRBV7-9 with TRBJ1-3; D is perhaps TRBD1 (5 bases). The CDR3 runs to 14 residues. CDR1 SEHNR and CDR2 FQNEAQ come from the germline V gene (reference sequence). V lost 8 bases and J lost 0, with 11 bases in between. In DNA form, the CDR3 reads TGTGCCAGCGGGGCACTAAGCTCTGGAAACACCATATATTTT. Translating gives CASGALSSGNTIYF.

The V and J genes are TRBV5-1 and TRBJ1-1; D possibly corresponds to TRBD1 (6 bases). The V end was cut by 4 bases, the J end by 6 bases, with 16 bases between. Germline V lookup: CDR1 SGHRS, CDR2 YFSETQ. CDR3 length: 14 residues. CDR3 sequence: CASSTGQSNAEAFF. The DNA for the CDR3 is TGCGCCAGCAGCACAGGACAGAGTAATGCTGAAGCTTTCTTT. Using reference TRBV5-1 and TRBJ1-1 for the parts outside the CDR3, the full variable domain is KAGVTQTPRYLIKTRGQQVTLSCSPISGHRSVSWYQQTPGQGLQFLFEYFSETQRNKGNFPGRFSGRQFSNSRSEMNVSTLELGDSALYLCASSTGQSNAEAFFGQGTRLTVV.

The chain carries TRBV5-6 and TRBJ1-6; 7 bases match TRBD1. Germline-derived CDR1 and CDR2 are SGHDT and YYEEEE. The CDR3 loop spans 15 amino acids. V lost 1 base and J lost 5; bases outside the gene matches: 3. CDR3 DNA: TGTGCCAGCAGCTTGTACAGGGGAGATAATTCACCCCTCCACTTT. It yields the protein CASSLYRGDNSPLHF.

The V gene is TRBV27, the J gene TRBJ1-2, with TRBD1 matching over 12 bases. CDR1 MNHEY and CDR2 SMNVEV come from the germline V gene (reference sequence). The CDR3 consists of 18 residues. V trimming: 8 bases; J trimming: 7 bases; junction bases outside the gene matches: 20. Here the CDR3 reads CASGPNRFTGTGGSGYTF. The CDR3 bases are TGTGCCAGCGGCCCCAACCGTTTTACCGGGACAGGGGGCTCTGGCTACACCTTC.

V usage is TRBV2 and J usage is TRBJ1-4; no definite D call. CDR1 SNHLY and CDR2 FYNNEI come from the germline V gene. V was cut by 1 base and J by 4 bases, with 7 bases left in between. The CDR3 loop spans 14 amino acids. Here the CDR3 reads CASSEVGNNEKLFF. The CDR3 DNA reads as TGTGCCAGCAGTGAAGTCGGGAATAATGAAAAACTGTTTTTT.

This clone was observed a handful of times. The V gene is TRBV27, the J gene TRBJ1-4; 8 bases align to TRBD1. The germline CDR1 and CDR2 sequences are MNHEY and SMNVEV (reference sequence). This CDR3 contains 16 residues. Trimming removed 1 base from V and 10 bases from J; junction bases left unmatched: 11. The CDR3 loop reads CASSLLAPGQEGKLFF. The CDR3 nucleotides read TGTGCCAGCAGTTTATTAGCACCGGGACAGGAAGGAAAACTGTTTTTT. The complete variable domain, with remaining parts taken from reference TRBV27 and TRBJ1-4, reads EAQVTQNPRYLITVTGKKLTVTCSQNMNHEYMSWYRQDPGLGLRQIYYSMNVEVTDKGDVPEGYKVSRKEKRNFPLILESPSPNQTSLYFCASSLLAPGQEGKLFFGSGTQLSVL.

The chain recombines TRBV6-1 with TRBJ2-7, with TRBD1 identical over 7 bases. The germline CDR1 and CDR2 sequences are MNHNS and SASEGT. This CDR3 contains 14 residues. V shed 0 bases and J 4 bases; nucleotides not matched to a gene: 3. CDR3 in DNA: TGTGCCAGCAGTGAAGCGCGCAGGGGGTACGAGCAGTACTTC. Translating it yields CASSEARRGYEQYF.

The chain links TRBV18 to TRBJ1-1, with TRBD1 matching 9 bases. The germline V gene has CDR1 KGHSH and CDR2 LQKENI. The CDR3 runs to 16 residues. J lost 1 base, V lost 2 bases, and 5 bases had no gene match. For the CDR3, the DNA is TGTGCCAGCTCACCAAAACAGGGGGCAGGGAACACTGAAGCTTTCTTT. Translating gives CASSPKQGAGNTEAFF.

The chain carries TRBV6-1 and TRBJ1-2; TRBD1 is a possible D gene (6 bases). The CDR3 contains 15 residues. The germline CDR1 and CDR2 sequences are MNHNS and SASEGT. The CDR3 loop reads CATAAGVAPNYGYTF. The CDR3 DNA reads as TGTGCTACGGCGGCAGGGGTCGCCCCAAACTATGGCTACACCTTC.

The CDR3 coding sequence is TGTGCCAGTAGTACGGACTTAGCTAACTATGGCTACACCTTC. It encodes CASSTDLANYGYTF. The J gene is TRBJ1-2, the V gene TRBV19, with no clear D. V lost 4 bases, J lost 0 bases, and 9 bases lay in between. Per germline, CDR1 LNHDA and CDR2 SQIVND (reference sequence). This CDR3 has 14 residues. Complete variable domain (other parts from reference TRBV19 and TRBJ1-2): DGGITQSPKYLFRKEGQNVTLSCEQNLNHDAMYWYRQDPGQGLRLIYYSQIVNDFQKGDIAEGYSVSREKKESFPLTVTSAQKNPTAFYLCASSTDLANYGYTFGSGTRLTVV.

This clone was counted once. The rearrangement joins TRBV19 to TRBJ1-1; TRBD1 might be the D (5 bases). Trimming removed 6 bases at V and 5 bases at J, with 19 bases between. The CDR3 runs 15 residues. CDR1 and CDR2 from the germline V gene are LNHDA and SQIVND (reference sequence). CDR3 loop: CASSRSGSGVTEAFF. The CDR3 region has the DNA TGTGCCAGTAGCCGATCGGGGTCGGGGGTTACTGAAGCTTTCTTT.

V is TRBV7-9 and J is TRBJ1-5; no firm D call. CDR1 is SEHNR, CDR2 FQNEAQ, per germline (reference sequence). The CDR3 is 13 amino acids. The ends were cut back, 1 base at V and 9 bases at J, with 10 bases in the middle. This chain's CDR3 is CASSLGSRGPQHF. CDR3 nucleotides: TGTGCCAGCAGCTTAGGTTCCCGAGGGCCCCAGCATTTT.